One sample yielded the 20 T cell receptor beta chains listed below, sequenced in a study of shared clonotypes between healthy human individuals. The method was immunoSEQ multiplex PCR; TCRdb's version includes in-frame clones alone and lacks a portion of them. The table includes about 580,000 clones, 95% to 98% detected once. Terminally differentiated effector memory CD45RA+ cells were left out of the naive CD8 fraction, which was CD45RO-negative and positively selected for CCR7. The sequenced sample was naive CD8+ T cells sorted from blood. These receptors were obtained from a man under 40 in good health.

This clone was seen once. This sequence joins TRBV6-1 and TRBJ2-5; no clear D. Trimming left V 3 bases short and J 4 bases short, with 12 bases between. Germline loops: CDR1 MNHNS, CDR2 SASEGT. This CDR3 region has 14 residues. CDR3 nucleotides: TGTGCCAGCAGTGATTGGCAGGCGTTAGAGACCCAGTACTTC. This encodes CASSDWQALETQYF.

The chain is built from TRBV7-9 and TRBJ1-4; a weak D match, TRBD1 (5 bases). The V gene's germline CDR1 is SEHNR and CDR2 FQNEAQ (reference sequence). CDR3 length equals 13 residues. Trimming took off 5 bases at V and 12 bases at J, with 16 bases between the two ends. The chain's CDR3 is CASSNWDPGQLFF. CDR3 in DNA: TGTGCCAGCAGCAACTGGGACCCAGGGCAACTGTTTTTT.

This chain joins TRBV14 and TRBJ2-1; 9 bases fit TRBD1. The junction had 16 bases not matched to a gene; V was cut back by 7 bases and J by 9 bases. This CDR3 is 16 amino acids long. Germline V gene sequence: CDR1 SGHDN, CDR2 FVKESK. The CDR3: CASTPRRGTGFGEQFF. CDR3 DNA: TGTGCCAGCACACCCCGAAGGGGGACAGGGTTCGGTGAGCAGTTCTTC.

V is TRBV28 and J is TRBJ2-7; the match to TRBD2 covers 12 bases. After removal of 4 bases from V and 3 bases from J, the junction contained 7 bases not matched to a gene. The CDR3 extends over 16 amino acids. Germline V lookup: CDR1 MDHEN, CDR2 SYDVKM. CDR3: CASSSHTSGRFYEQYF. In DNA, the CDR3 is TGTGCCAGCAGTTCCCATACTAGCGGGAGGTTCTACGAGCAGTACTTC.

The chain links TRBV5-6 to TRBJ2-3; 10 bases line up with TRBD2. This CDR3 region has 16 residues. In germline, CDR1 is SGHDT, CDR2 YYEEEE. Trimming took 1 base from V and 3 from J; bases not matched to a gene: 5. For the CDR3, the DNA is TGTGCCAGCAGCTTGCATCCTAGCGGGGGTACAGATACGCAGTATTTT. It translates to CASSLHPSGGTDTQYF.

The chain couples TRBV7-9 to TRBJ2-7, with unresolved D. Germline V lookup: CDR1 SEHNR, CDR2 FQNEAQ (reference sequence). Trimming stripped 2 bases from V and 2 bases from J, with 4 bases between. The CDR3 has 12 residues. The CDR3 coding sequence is TGTGCCAGCAGCTTAAACCCCTACGAGCAGTACTTC. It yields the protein CASSLNPYEQYF. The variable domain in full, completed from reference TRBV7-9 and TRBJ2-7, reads DTGVSQNPRHKITKRGQNVTFRCDPISEHNRLYWYRQTLGQGPEFLTYFQNEAQLEKSRLLSDRFSAERPKGSFSTLEIQRTEQGDSAMYLCASSLNPYEQYFGPGTRLTVT.

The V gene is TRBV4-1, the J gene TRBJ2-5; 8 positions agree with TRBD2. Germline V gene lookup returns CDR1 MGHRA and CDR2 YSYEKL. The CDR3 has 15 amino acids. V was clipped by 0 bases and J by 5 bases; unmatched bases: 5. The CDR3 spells CASSQDRTSRETQYF. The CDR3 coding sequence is TGCGCCAGCAGCCAAGATAGGACTAGCCGCGAGACCCAGTACTTC.

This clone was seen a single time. This chain's CDR3 is CASSQFQEDSYYGYTF. CDR3 bases: TGTGCCAGCAGCCAATTTCAAGAGGACAGTTATTATGGCTACACCTTC. The chain recombines TRBV4-2 with TRBJ1-2, with D tentatively TRBD1 (6 bases). The CDR3 spans 16 residues. CDR1 and CDR2 from the germline V gene are LGHNA and YNFKEQ. The germline V and J ends were trimmed by 2 bases and 5 bases, with 18 bases remaining between them.

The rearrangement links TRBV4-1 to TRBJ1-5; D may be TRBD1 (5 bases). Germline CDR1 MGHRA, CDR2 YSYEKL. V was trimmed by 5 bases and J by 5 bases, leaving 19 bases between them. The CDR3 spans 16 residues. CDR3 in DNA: TGCGCCAGCAGCGATGTAGAGGCAGGGCTCCATCAGCCCCAGCATTTT. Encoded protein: CASSDVEAGLHQPQHF.

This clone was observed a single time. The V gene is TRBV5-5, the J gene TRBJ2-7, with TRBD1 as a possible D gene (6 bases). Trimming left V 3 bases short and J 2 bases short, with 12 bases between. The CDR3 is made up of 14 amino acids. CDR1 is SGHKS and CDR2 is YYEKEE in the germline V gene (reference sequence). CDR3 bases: TGTGCCAGCAGCTGGGGGCAAGGAACCTACGAGCAGTACTTC. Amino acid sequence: CASSWGQGTYEQYF.

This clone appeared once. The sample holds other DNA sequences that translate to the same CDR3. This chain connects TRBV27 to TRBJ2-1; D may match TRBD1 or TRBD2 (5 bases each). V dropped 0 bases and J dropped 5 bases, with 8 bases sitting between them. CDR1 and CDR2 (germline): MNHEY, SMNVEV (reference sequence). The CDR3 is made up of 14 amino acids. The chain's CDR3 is CASSLSGTHNEQFF. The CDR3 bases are TGTGCCAGCAGTTTATCTGGGACCCACAATGAGCAGTTCTTC.

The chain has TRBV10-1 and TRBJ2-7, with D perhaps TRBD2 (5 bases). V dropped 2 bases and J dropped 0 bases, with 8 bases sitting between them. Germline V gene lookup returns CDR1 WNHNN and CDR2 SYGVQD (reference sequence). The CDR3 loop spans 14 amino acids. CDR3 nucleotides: TGCGCCAGCAGTGAGACTAGTGTCTCCTACGAGCAGTACTTC. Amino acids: CASSETSVSYEQYF.

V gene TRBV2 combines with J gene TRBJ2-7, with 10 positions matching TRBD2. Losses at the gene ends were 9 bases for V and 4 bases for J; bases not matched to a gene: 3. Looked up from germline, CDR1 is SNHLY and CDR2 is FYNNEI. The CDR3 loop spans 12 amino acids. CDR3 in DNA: TGTGCCAGTAGCGGGAGGCGGTACGAGCAGTACTTC. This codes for CASSGRRYEQYF.

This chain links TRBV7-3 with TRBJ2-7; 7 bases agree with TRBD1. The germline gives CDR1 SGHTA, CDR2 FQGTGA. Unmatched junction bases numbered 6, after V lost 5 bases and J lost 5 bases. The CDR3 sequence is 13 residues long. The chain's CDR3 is CASSPTGSHEQYF. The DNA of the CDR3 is TGTGCCAGCAGCCCGACAGGGAGCCACGAGCAGTACTTC.

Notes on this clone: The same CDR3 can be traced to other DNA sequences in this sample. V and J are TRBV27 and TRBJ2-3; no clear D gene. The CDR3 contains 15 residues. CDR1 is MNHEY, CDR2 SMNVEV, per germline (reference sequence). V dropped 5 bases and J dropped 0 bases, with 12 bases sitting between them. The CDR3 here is CASSLSPGSTDTQYF. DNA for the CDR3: TGTGCCAGCAGTCTTTCGCCCGGTAGCACAGATACGCAGTATTTT.

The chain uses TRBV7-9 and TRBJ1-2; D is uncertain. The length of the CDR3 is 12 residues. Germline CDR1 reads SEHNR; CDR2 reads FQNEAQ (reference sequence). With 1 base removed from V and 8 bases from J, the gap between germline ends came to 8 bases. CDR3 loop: CASSLVHDGYTF. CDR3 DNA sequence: TGTGCCAGCAGCTTAGTACACGACGGCTACACCTTC. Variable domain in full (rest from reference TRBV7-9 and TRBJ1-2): DTGVSQNPRHKITKRGQNVTFRCDPISEHNRLYWYRQTLGQGPEFLTYFQNEAQLEKSRLLSDRFSAERPKGSFSTLEIQRTEQGDSAMYLCASSLVHDGYTFGSGTRLTVV.

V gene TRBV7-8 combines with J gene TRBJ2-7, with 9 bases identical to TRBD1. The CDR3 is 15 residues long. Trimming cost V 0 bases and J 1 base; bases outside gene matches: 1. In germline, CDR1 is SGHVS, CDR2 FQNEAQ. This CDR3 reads CASSLAGQGSYEQYF. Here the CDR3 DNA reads TGTGCCAGCAGCTTAGCGGGACAGGGTTCCTACGAGCAGTACTTC.

CDR3 sequence reads: CASTPGQQNYEQYF. Here the CDR3 DNA reads TGTGCCAGCACCCCCGGACAGCAGAACTACGAGCAGTACTTC. The genes are TRBV7-8 and TRBJ2-7, with D possibly matching TRBD1 (6 bases). V dropped 7 bases and J dropped 3 bases, with 16 bases sitting between them. Per germline, CDR1 SGHVS and CDR2 FQNEAQ. The CDR3 runs to 14 residues.

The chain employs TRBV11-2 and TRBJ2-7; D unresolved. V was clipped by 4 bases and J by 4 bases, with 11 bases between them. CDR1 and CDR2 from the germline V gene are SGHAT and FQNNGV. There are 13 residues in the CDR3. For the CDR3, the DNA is TGTGCCAGCAGCTCCGTTCCGGGTTACGAGCAGTACTTC. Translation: CASSSVPGYEQYF.

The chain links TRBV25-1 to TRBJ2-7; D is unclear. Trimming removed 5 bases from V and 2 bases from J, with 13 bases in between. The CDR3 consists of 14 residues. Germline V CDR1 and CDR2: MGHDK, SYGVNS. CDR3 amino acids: CASSRTTRPYEQYF. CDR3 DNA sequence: TGTGCCAGCAGTCGAACGACAAGACCCTACGAGCAGTACTTC.